These 10 T cell receptor beta chains were sequenced from one sample in a study of patients and donors after allogeneic stem cell transplantation. TCRdb passed the RT-PCR reads through MiXCR, listing each CDR3 protein once. The sample yields 410,000 or so distinct CDR3 sequences, 16% seen once. Sequencing was done on a sample of blood, either unsorted or a sorted T cell fraction (not recorded which). These receptors originate from a human donor who was either an allogeneic HSCT recipient or a stem cell or donor lymphocyte infusion donor (not recorded which). It is not recorded whose cells these are; they may come from a transplant donor.

The chain uses TRBV12-3 or TRBV12-4 and TRBJ1-1; D not resolved. Deletions cut 6 bases from V and 3 bases from J, with 11 bases between. The CDR3 is 13 residues long. The CDR3 nucleotides read TGTGCCAGCAGGCCGAGAAAAGACACTGAAGCTTTCTTT. Translation: CASRPRKDTEAFF.

The chain combines TRBV9 with TRBJ2-3, with D unclear. Germline CDR1 reads SGDLS; CDR2 reads YYNGEE. V lost 1 base and J lost 1, with 10 bases in between. The CDR3 runs 15 residues. CDR3 in amino acids: CASSVSGSRTDTQYF. The CDR3, as DNA: TGTGCCAGCAGCGTAAGTGGTAGCCGCACAGATACGCAGTATTTT. Filled out from reference TRBV9 and TRBJ2-3, the complete variable domain reads DSGVTQTPKHLITATGQRVTLRCSPRSGDLSVYWYQQSLDQGLQFLIQYYNGEERAKGNILERFSAQQFPDLHSELNLSSLELGDSALYFCASSVSGSRTDTQYFGPGTRLTVL.

In this sample, this clonotype turned up a few times. The chain uses TRBV3-1 and TRBJ2-4; D call uncertain. The V end lost 6 bases, the J end lost 6 bases, and 15 bases lay between the germline ends. This CDR3 contains 14 residues. Per the germline V gene, CDR1 is LGHDT and CDR2 is YNNKEL (reference sequence). The CDR3 DNA reads TGTGCCAGCAGTGACCCGGCGAGCCCAAACATTCAGTACTTC. This codes for CASSDPASPNIQYF.

This rearrangement joins TRBV6-1 to TRBJ2-5; 8 nucleotides match TRBD1. The CDR3 extends over 19 amino acids. The germline gives CDR1 MNHNS, CDR2 SASEGT. With 2 bases clipped from V and 5 bases from J, the junction kept 19 bases outside the gene matches. CDR3 residues: CASSEFFSSFQGAPETQYF. The CDR3, as DNA: TGTGCCAGCAGTGAATTTTTCTCTTCATTCCAGGGGGCGCCGGAGACCCAGTACTTC.

This chain connects TRBV24-1 to TRBJ2-7; D is possibly TRBD2 (6 bases). V gave up 4 bases and J gave up 7 bases, with 13 bases separating them. In germline, CDR1 is KGHDR, CDR2 SFDVKD. This CDR3 is 13 amino acids long. The CDR3 region is CATSDRQAGEQYF. Here the CDR3 DNA reads TGTGCCACCAGTGACCGCCAAGCGGGTGAGCAGTACTTC.

The J gene is TRBJ2-7, the V gene TRBV20-1, with 7 bases matching TRBD1. The CDR3 is 14 amino acids. After removal of 2 bases from V and 6 bases from J, the junction contained 10 bases not matched to a gene. The V gene's germline CDR1 is DFQATT and CDR2 SNEGSKA (reference sequence). This CDR3 reads CSARRQGDRFEQYF. DNA of the CDR3: TGCAGTGCTAGAAGGCAGGGGGACCGCTTCGAGCAGTACTTC.

This clonotype was recorded a few times. The chain employs TRBV5-1 and TRBJ2-7; 7 nucleotides agree with TRBD1. V lost 3 bases, J lost 3 bases, and 9 bases stayed unmatched. Per the germline V gene, CDR1 is SGHRS and CDR2 is YFSETQ. This CDR3 contains 15 residues. The CDR3 protein is CASSYLDRKHYEQYF. The CDR3 DNA reads TGCGCCAGCAGCTACCTGGACAGGAAGCACTACGAGCAGTACTTC.

J is TRBJ1-1 and V is TRBV29-1; tentatively, D is TRBD1 (5 bases). The CDR3 is 13 residues long. Germline-derived CDR1 and CDR2 are SQVTM and ANQGSEA. V was clipped by 4 bases and J by 0 bases, with 9 bases between them. The CDR3 loop reads CSVGQLMNTEAFF. CDR3 nucleotides: TGCAGCGTTGGACAGCTCATGAACACTGAAGCTTTCTTT.

This clonotype was observed many times. J is TRBJ1-1 and V is TRBV12-3 or TRBV12-4; possible D gene TRBD1, 6 bases. The germline V and J ends were trimmed by 6 bases and 5 bases, with 19 bases remaining between them. The CDR3 is 15 amino acids. For the CDR3, the DNA is TGTGCCAGCAGGCACTCCCCGGGGGCGGTAACTGAAGCTTTCTTT. This encodes CASRHSPGAVTEAFF.

V and J are TRBV14 and TRBJ2-7; D is undetermined. From germline, CDR1 is SGHDN and CDR2 FVKESK. This CDR3 region has 15 residues. Trimming removed 2 bases from V and 3 bases from J, with 14 bases in between. CDR3: CASSQKGVAHYEQYF. The CDR3 DNA follows: TGTGCCAGCAGCCAAAAAGGCGTCGCACACTACGAGCAGTACTTC.